Listed here are 32 T cell receptor beta chains from one sample, sequenced in a study of CD8 T cells in ankylosing spondylitis. Study findings and constraints: A TCR beta motif made of under 10 highly homologous variants seemed typical of ankylosing spondylitis blood.

TCRdb ran MiXCR on the 5' RACE reads and lists one entry per CDR3 protein. This table holds 500,000 or so distinct CDR3 sequences, approximately 5% found once. No antigen has been assigned to these receptors. Sequencing was carried out using blood, either unsorted or a sorted T cell fraction (not recorded which). The source of these receptors is a male donor with ankylosing spondylitis.

There are many counts of this clonotype. The chain is built from TRBV20-1 and TRBJ2-3; D might be TRBD2 (6 bases). V was cut by 0 bases and J by 1 base, with 20 bases left in between. Germline V gene data show CDR1 as DFQATT and CDR2 as SNEGSKA (reference sequence). This CDR3 has 18 residues. The CDR3 protein is CSARDELEDYYRTDTQYF. As DNA, the CDR3 is TGCAGTGCTAGAGATGAGCTGGAGGACTACTATCGCACAGATACGCAGTATTTT.

This clonotype showed up many times. J is TRBJ2-1 and V is TRBV20-1, with a possible D match to TRBD2 (7 bases). V lost 6 bases, J lost 7 bases, and 22 bases lay in between. The germline gives CDR1 DFQATT, CDR2 SNEGSKA (reference sequence). The length of the CDR3 is 15 residues. The CDR3 region is CSANPGRGAPNEQFF. CDR3 sequence (DNA): TGCAGTGCAAACCCCGGACGGGGGGCCCCTAATGAGCAGTTCTTC.

Comments on this clonotype: Germline and junction disagree at one end, which may indicate a read error. The V gene is TRBV20-1, the J gene TRBJ2-1, with 9 bases that match TRBD2. From germline, CDR1 is DFQATT and CDR2 SNEGSKA (reference sequence). The CDR3 extends over 16 amino acids. The CDR3 bases are TGCTGTGCCGAAGAAATAGCGGGAGCTACCTACAATGAGCAGTTCTTC. This codes for CCAEEIAGATYNEQFF.

This clonotype was recorded at least ten times. The rearrangement joins TRBV6-5 to TRBJ2-1; D unresolved. CDR3 size: 16 residues. Trimming removed 0 bases at V and 9 bases at J, with 18 bases between. In germline, CDR1 is MNHEY, CDR2 SVGAGI. For the CDR3, the DNA is TGTGCCAGCAGTTACTCTGGGGTCCTACAATTAGTTGAGCAGTTCTTC. Translation: CASSYSGVLQLVEQFF.

About this clonotype itself: This could be a read error, since a much larger clone is one nucleotide away. The CDR3 sequence: CASSYIGDAQYF. The CDR3 bases are TGTGCCAGCAGTTATATAGGGGATGCGCAGTATTTT. The chain couples TRBV6-5 to TRBJ2-3; D may be TRBD1 (5 bases). This CDR3 region has 12 residues. Trimming pared 3 bases from V and 10 bases from J, leaving 11 bases between. Germline V lookup: CDR1 MNHEY, CDR2 SVGAGI.

This clonotype showed up just a few times. The chain couples TRBV6-6 to TRBJ2-1; no clear D gene. Germline V gives CDR1 MNHNY, CDR2 SVGAGI (reference sequence). V shed 6 bases and J shed 6 bases, with 9 bases lying between them. This CDR3 spans 12 amino acids. The CDR3 sequence: CASSSPVNEQFF. For the CDR3, the DNA is TGTGCCAGCAGCTCCCCCGTCAATGAGCAGTTCTTC.

This rearrangement joins TRBV7-9 to TRBJ2-3; 9 bases line up with TRBD2. Germline CDR1 reads SEHNR; CDR2 reads FQNEAQ (reference sequence). The CDR3 totals 17 residues. The V segment lost 6 bases and the J segment 2 bases; nucleotides outside the gene matches: 12. CDR3 nucleotides: TGTGCCAGCAGGGAAACCCGCGGGAGGGCCGCCACAGATACGCAGTATTTT. Translation gives CASRETRGRAATDTQYF.

This clonotype turned up a few times. This chain joins TRBV27 and TRBJ1-1; D call uncertain. Trimming left V 5 bases short and J 5 bases short, with 15 bases between. The CDR3 spans 14 residues. Per the germline V gene, CDR1 is MNHEY and CDR2 is SMNVEV (reference sequence). CDR3 amino acids: CASSPAGKVTEAFF. The DNA for the CDR3 is TGTGCCAGCAGTCCGGCGGGGAAGGTGACTGAAGCTTTCTTT.

This clonotype was counted ten times or more. The chain is built from TRBV6-5 and TRBJ1-2; maybe TRBD1 (6 bases). CDR1 MNHEY and CDR2 SVGAGI come from the germline V gene. Trimming removed 3 bases at V and 7 bases at J, with 12 bases between. This CDR3 comprises 13 residues. The CDR3 loop reads CASSYSGTSGYTF. CDR3 coding DNA: TGTGCCAGCAGTTATAGTGGGACAAGTGGCTACACCTTC.

Ten or more counts support this clonotype. This rearrangement joins TRBV7-8 to TRBJ2-3; perhaps TRBD2 as D (7 bases). This CDR3 is 14 amino acids long. Looked up from germline, CDR1 is SGHVS and CDR2 is FQNEAQ. With 7 bases removed from V and 5 bases from J, the gap between germline ends came to 16 bases. The CDR3 loop reads CASNGREGGDTQYF. The CDR3 nucleotides are TGTGCCAGCAATGGCAGGGAGGGGGGAGATACGCAGTATTTT.

This clonotype was counted ten times or more. This sequence joins TRBV5-1 and TRBJ2-4; D is unresolved. CDR1 and CDR2 from the germline V gene are SGHRS and YFSETQ. The CDR3 has 16 residues. Trimming stripped 1 base from V and 8 bases from J, with 19 bases between. The CDR3 protein is CASSLSTDPIGDIQYF. The CDR3 DNA sequence: TGCGCCAGCAGCTTGAGTACAGATCCGATTGGTGACATTCAGTACTTC.

This clonotype was observed many times. The rearrangement links TRBV5-1 to TRBJ1-1; a possible D gene is TRBD1 (6 bases). Germline CDR1 and CDR2: SGHRS and YFSETQ. The CDR3 totals 15 residues. V was trimmed by 6 bases and J by 4 bases, leaving 19 bases between them. CDR3 region: CASTPEGVGFTEAFF. As DNA, the CDR3 is TGCGCCAGCACCCCTGAGGGGGTGGGCTTCACTGAAGCTTTCTTT.

This clonotype was seen at least ten times. This chain's CDR3 is CASRKGGGTGELFF. As DNA, the CDR3 is TGTGCCAGCAGGAAGGGAGGCGGCACCGGGGAGCTGTTTTTT. V usage is TRBV6-2 or TRBV6-3 and J usage is TRBJ2-2; tentatively, D is TRBD2 (6 bases). Germline V CDR1 and CDR2: MNHEY, SVGEGT. The CDR3 loop spans 14 amino acids. With 6 bases removed from V and 4 bases from J, the gap between germline ends came to 12 bases.

V and J are TRBV20-1 and TRBJ2-3; weak D call: TRBD2 (5 bases). Looked up from germline, CDR1 is DFQATT and CDR2 is SNEGSKA (reference sequence). The CDR3 is made up of 15 amino acids. The V gene lost 3 bases and the J gene lost 5 bases, with 18 bases spanning the gap. The CDR3 DNA reads as TGCAGTGCTAGCTTCGGGGTAAACTGGGGAGATACGCAGTATTTT. It yields the protein CSASFGVNWGDTQYF.

This clonotype was recorded at least ten times. The chain joins TRBV5-4 to TRBJ1-1, with a tentative D call TRBD1 (5 bases). Germline lookup yields CDR1 SGHNT and CDR2 YYREEE (reference sequence). CDR3 length: 16 amino acids. The V and J ends lost 4 bases and 7 bases respectively, with 23 bases between them. The CDR3 loop is CASSHLGDLKSGEAFF. Written as DNA, the CDR3 is TGTGCCAGCAGCCATTTGGGGGATTTGAAATCGGGTGAAGCTTTCTTT.

This clonotype was found many times. The rearrangement joins TRBV12-3 or TRBV12-4 to TRBJ2-3, with D uncertain. V was pared by 5 bases and J by 4 bases, with 10 bases between. This CDR3 has 13 amino acids. CDR3 bases: TGTGCCAGCAGTGGCCTGTGGGCAGATACGCAGTATTTT. Translated, it gives CASSGLWADTQYF.

This clonotype was recorded at least ten times. This chain uses TRBV7-9 with TRBJ2-7; D is tentatively TRBD1 or TRBD2 (5 bases each). CDR3 length equals 15 residues. V lost 4 bases and J lost 5, with 18 bases in between. Germline-derived CDR1 and CDR2 are SEHNR and FQNEAQ (reference sequence). DNA of the CDR3: TGTGCCAGCAGCTCCACCAGACCAGGGAGCCACGAGCAGTACTTC. It codes for CASSSTRPGSHEQYF.

Notes on this clonotype: This may be a read error: a much more frequent sequence differs by one nucleotide. This rearrangement joins TRBV20-1 to TRBJ1-2; no firm D call. Germline V gives CDR1 DFQATT, CDR2 SNEGSKA (reference sequence). The CDR3 extends over 11 amino acids. CDR3 DNA: TGCTATGGAGGATCTAACTATGACTACACCTTC. Its protein is CYGGSNYDYTF.

This clonotype was seen ten or more times. The rearrangement uses TRBV20-1 and TRBJ2-1, with D perhaps being TRBD1 or TRBD2 (5 bases each). CDR1 is DFQATT, CDR2 SNEGSKA, per germline (reference sequence). V shed 0 bases and J shed 7 bases, with 19 bases lying between them. This CDR3 region has 16 residues. The CDR3 here is CSARDRRTGDHNEQFF. In nucleotides, the CDR3 is TGCAGTGCTAGAGATAGGCGAACCGGGGACCATAATGAGCAGTTCTTC.

This clonotype came up many times. J is TRBJ2-3 and V is TRBV20-1; D could derive from TRBD1 or TRBD2 (5 bases each). V dropped 6 bases and J dropped 6 bases, with 19 bases sitting between them. This CDR3 has 14 residues. Germline V gene data show CDR1 as DFQATT and CDR2 as SNEGSKA (reference sequence). In DNA, the CDR3 is TGCAGTGCCCCCCGGGACCCCTCAAGTGATACGCAGTATTTT. Translated: CSAPRDPSSDTQYF.

This clonotype was found many times. CDR3 coding DNA: TGTGCCAGCACCATAACAATTTACGGACGATCATGGAACACCGGGGAGCTGTTTTTT. It is translated as CASTITIYGRSWNTGELFF. This sequence joins TRBV21-1 and TRBJ2-2. TRBV21-1 is classified as a pseudogene. This CDR3 contains 19 residues.

This clonotype was seen many times. V and J are TRBV27 and TRBJ2-1; D call uncertain. The germline V gene encodes CDR1 MNHEY and CDR2 SMNVEV (reference sequence). Trimming left V 6 bases short and J 4 bases short, with 13 bases between. The CDR3 extends over 14 amino acids. This CDR3 reads CASSTRFSYNEQFF. In DNA, the CDR3 is TGTGCCAGCAGCACGAGATTTTCGTACAATGAGCAGTTCTTC.

This clonotype was detected many times. This sequence joins TRBV11-2 and TRBJ1-2; D unclear. Germline CDR1 reads SGHAT; CDR2 reads FQNNGV. The CDR3 spans 11 residues. V lost 5 bases, J lost 8 bases, and 9 bases lay in between. The CDR3 is CASSLGGGYTF. Here the CDR3 DNA reads TGTGCCAGCAGCCTGGGAGGGGGCTACACCTTC.

This clonotype showed up many times. The chain recombines TRBV10-3 with TRBJ2-5; 10 bases are shared with TRBD1. Germline V gene lookup returns CDR1 ENHRY and CDR2 SYGVKD. The CDR3 consists of 15 residues. Losses at the gene ends were 6 bases for V and 5 bases for J; bases not matched to a gene: 9. As DNA, the CDR3 is TGTGCCATCAGGGGGGGGACAGGGGAACTTGAGACCCAGTACTTC. This sequence encodes CAIRGGTGELETQYF.

This clonotype occurred many times. The chain recombines TRBV28 with TRBJ1-5, with 9 nucleotides matching TRBD1. This CDR3 has 15 residues. V was pared by 5 bases and J by 6 bases, with 8 bases of the junction left unmatched. The V gene's germline CDR1 is MDHEN and CDR2 SYDVKM. CDR3 protein: CASSPTNRGPQPQHF. In DNA, the CDR3 is TGTGCCAGCAGTCCAACAAACAGGGGGCCTCAGCCCCAGCATTTT.

This clonotype appeared many times. The rearrangement joins TRBV29-1 to TRBJ1-5; TRBD1 agrees at 7 bases. Per germline, CDR1 SQVTM and CDR2 ANQGSEA. V was clipped by 4 bases and J by 5 bases; unmatched bases: 5. This CDR3 has 13 amino acids. Written as DNA, the CDR3 is TGCAGCGTTGGGAGCAGGGGGGATCAGCCCCAGCATTTT. Residues: CSVGSRGDQPQHF. The full variable domain, in which reference TRBV29-1 and TRBJ1-5 provide the parts outside the CDR3, is SAVISQKPSRDICQRGTSLTIQCQVDSQVTMMFWYRQQPGQSLTLIATANQGSEATYESGFVIDKFPISRPNLTFSTLTVSNMSPEDSSIYLCSVGSRGDQPQHFGDGTRLSIL.

This clonotype was recorded many times. The CDR3 coding sequence is TGCAGTGCCATGACTACCCTCTCCTACGAGCAGTACTTC. It specifies CSAMTTLSYEQYF. The chain is built from TRBV20-1 and TRBJ2-7; D perhaps matches TRBD2 (5 bases). Per germline, CDR1 DFQATT and CDR2 SNEGSKA (reference sequence). The CDR3 covers 13 residues. Trimming cost V 6 bases and J 0 bases, with 12 bases left between them.

There are many counts of this clonotype. The chain is built from TRBV7-2 and TRBJ2-7; D ambiguous. Trimming took off 3 bases at V and 3 bases at J, with 9 bases between the two ends. Germline V lookup: CDR1 SGHTA, CDR2 FQGNSA. This CDR3 is built from 13 residues. The CDR3 nucleotides are TGTGCCAGCAGCTTGGTAGCCAGCTACGAGCAGTACTTC. Translation: CASSLVASYEQYF.

Ten or more counts support this clonotype. This chain links TRBV6-1 with TRBJ2-2, with TRBD1 matching 8 bases. The CDR3 is 14 amino acids. CDR1 MNHNS and CDR2 SASEGT come from the germline V gene. V lost 5 bases and J lost 4; bases outside the gene matches: 3. The CDR3 nucleotides are TGTGCCAGCAGTCGGACAGGGACCACCGGGGAGCTGTTTTTT. As protein: CASSRTGTTGELFF.

The V and J genes are TRBV14 and TRBJ2-5, with D possibly being TRBD2 (5 bases). V shed 7 bases and J shed 1 base, with 13 bases lying between them. The CDR3 consists of 14 residues. Germline assignment: CDR1 SGHDN and CDR2 FVKESK. CDR3 region: CASKGHGIQETQYF. CDR3 nucleotides: TGTGCCAGCAAAGGGCACGGGATCCAAGAGACCCAGTACTTC.

This clonotype was counted ten times or more. The genes are TRBV6-1 and TRBJ2-2, with 7 bases that match TRBD1. V shed 5 bases, J shed 6 bases, and the junction held 3 bases outside the gene matches. The CDR3 has 13 residues. Germline V gene sequence: CDR1 MNHNS, CDR2 SASEGT. The CDR3 DNA reads TGTGCCAGCAGTCGACAGGGTTCCGGGGAGCTGTTTTTT. It is translated as CASSRQGSGELFF.

This clonotype was picked up a small number of times. Sequence at one end of the junction differs from germline and may be a read error. V usage is TRBV20-1 and J usage is TRBJ2-1; TRBD2 matches 8 bases. Germline V gene sequence: CDR1 DFQATT, CDR2 SNEGSKA (reference sequence). The CDR3 is made up of 17 amino acids. CDR3 sequence (DNA): TGCTGTGCTAGAGTATACCGCGGGGGGCCATCCTACAATGAGCAGTTCTTC. Translated, it gives CCARVYRGGPSYNEQFF.